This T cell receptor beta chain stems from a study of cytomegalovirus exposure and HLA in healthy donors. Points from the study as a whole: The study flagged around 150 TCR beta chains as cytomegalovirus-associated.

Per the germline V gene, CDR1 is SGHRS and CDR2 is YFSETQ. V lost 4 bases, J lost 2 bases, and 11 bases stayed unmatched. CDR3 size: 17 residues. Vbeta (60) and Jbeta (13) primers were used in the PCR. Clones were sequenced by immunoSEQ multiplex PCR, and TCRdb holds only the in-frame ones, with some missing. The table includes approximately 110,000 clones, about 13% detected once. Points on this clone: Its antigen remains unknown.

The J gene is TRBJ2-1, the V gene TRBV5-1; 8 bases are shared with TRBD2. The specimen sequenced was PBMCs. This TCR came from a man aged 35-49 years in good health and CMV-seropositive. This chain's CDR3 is CASSPGGAGVPYNEQFF. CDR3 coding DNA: TGCGCCAGCAGCCCCGGAGGAGCGGGAGTGCCCTACAATGAGCAGTTCTTC.